This T cell receptor (beta chain) was recovered during a study of vaccination and CD4 T cells after COVID-19. Treatment indicated: approximately 9-day PBMC culture with coronavirus spike peptide pools or control peptides (ViraFEST assay). With fresh IL-2 medium, half the medium was replaced on days 3 and 7. Cultured CD4+ T cells had their DNA profiled by the Oncomine TCR Beta short-read assay. TCRdb used MiXCR to reprocess the PCR reads, holding one entry per CDR3 protein. The sample records some 25,000 distinct CDR3 sequences, roughly 42% being singletons. Concerning this clonotype: The antigen is undetermined.

The ends lost 5 bases at V and 8 bases at J; junction bases unmatched: 7. The CDR3 runs 14 residues. Per the germline V gene, CDR1 is SGHTA and CDR2 is FQGNSA. This TCR came from a human donor who had recovered from COVID-19. The chain employs TRBV7-2 and TRBJ2-4; TRBD1 aligns across 9 bases. The sequenced sample consisted of CD4+ T cells from blood, cultured in vitro. The CDR3 reads CASSITGGEYIQYF. CDR3 in DNA: TGTGCCAGCAGCATAACAGGGGGCGAATACATTCAGTACTTC.